The rows below give T cell receptor beta chains drawn from one sample of a study of PD-1 blockade in mismatch repair-deficient tumors. Repertoires were generated with immunoSEQ multiplex PCR, while TCRdb's copy carries only in-frame clones and drops some. The sample contains around 38,000 clones, 70% to 80% of which appear only once. The sample was peripheral blood, taken 4 weeks after starting pembrolizumab. Every receptor here comes from an adult with mismatch repair-deficient cancer. Each CDR3 is given with its conserved first and last residue. A D gene is named only where the DNA matches it firmly. Part of the rows lack a size; the others show once, few, many or a class for expanded clones.

J,size,V,D,DNA,CDR3
TRBJ1-5,.,TRBV19,.,TGTGCCAGTCGGGCTTGGCAGGGCGATCAGCCCCAGCATTTT,CASRAWQGDQPQHF
TRBJ1-1,.,TRBV30,TRBD1,TGTGCCTGGGGGACAGGGTTGGGGAACACTGAAGCTTTCTTT,CAWGTGLGNTEAFF
TRBJ2-1,.,TRBV6-6,.,TGTGCCAGCAGTCAAACCTACAATGAGCAGTTCTTC,CASSQTYNEQFF
TRBJ2-1,few,TRBV19,.,TGTGCCAGTAGTATATCGGAGAGGGGCTCCTACAATGAGCAGTTCTTC,CASSISERGSYNEQFF
TRBJ2-7,many,TRBV5-8,TRBD1,TGTGCCAGCAGCGGGACAGGGTTCCTCTCCTACGAGCAGTACTTC,CASSGTGFLSYEQYF
TRBJ2-7,.,TRBV10-3,.,TGTGCCACCGGCGGGGATACCTACGAGCAGTACTTC,CATGGDTYEQYF
TRBJ2-7,.,TRBV2,TRBD1,TGTGCCAGCAGTGGGGGACAGGGCCCGAGCTCCTACGAGCAGTACTTC,CASSGGQGPSSYEQYF
TRBJ2-1,.,TRBV6-5,TRBD2,TGTGCCAGCAGTTACGGGTGGACTAGCGGTAGCGATGAGCAGTTCTTC,CASSYGWTSGSDEQFF
TRBJ2-3,.,TRBV21-1,.,TGTGCCAGCAGCAAAGGGGAGCTGGATACGCAGTATTTT,CASSKGELDTQYF
TRBJ1-1,.,TRBV19,.,TGTGCCAGTAGTTTTCGAACCGGACACGCTGAAGCTTTCTTT,CASSFRTGHAEAFF
TRBJ2-1,few,TRBV7-9,.,TGTGCCAGCTTTAACAGGGTGGGGCCCTACAATGAGCAGTTCTTC,CASFNRVGPYNEQFF
TRBJ1-2,.,TRBV6-6,TRBD1,TGTGCCAGCAGCGACGGACAGGTCTATGGCTACACCTTC,CASSDGQVYGYTF
TRBJ1-2,once,TRBV28,TRBD1,TGTGCCAGCAGCATTTGGACAGGGGGCGCCCCCGGTGCCTATGGCTACACCTTC,CASSIWTGGAPGAYGYTF
TRBJ2-2,few,TRBV4-1,.,TGCGCCAGCAGCCATAACCAGAACACCGGGGAGCTGTTTTTT,CASSHNQNTGELFF
TRBJ2-1,.,TRBV10-2,.,TGCGCCAGCAGGGGGAATGAGCAGTTCTTC,CASRGNEQFF
TRBJ2-1,.,TRBV4-2,TRBD2,TGTGCCAGCAGCCAGCCGATACTAGCGGAAGATTACAATGAGCAGTTCTTC,CASSQPILAEDYNEQFF
TRBJ2-1,few,TRBV5-4,.,TGTGCCAGCAGCTTAACAGGAAACCCGGGGGATGAGCAGTTCTTC,CASSLTGNPGDEQFF
TRBJ2-1,few,TRBV7-2,.,TGTGCCAGCAGCCCGGGCGTGGCGTACAATGAGCAGTTCTTC,CASSPGVAYNEQFF
TRBJ2-7,.,TRBV7-9,TRBD2,TGTGCCAGCAGCCCTTCCGGGACTAGCGGGAGTGAGCAGTACTTC,CASSPSGTSGSEQYF
TRBJ2-5,.,TRBV6-1,TRBD2,TGTGCCAGCTCGGAACTAGCGGGGTTTGGGAAGACCCAGTACTTC,CASSELAGFGKTQYF
TRBJ2-7,once,TRBV6-5,.,TGTGCCAGCAGTTACTGGGATCATCAGTACTTC,CASSYWDHQYF
TRBJ2-3,once,TRBV5-1,TRBD2,TGCGCCAGCACCTTGGAAGGACTAGCGGACCGACTCTCCACAGATACGCAGTATTTT,CASTLEGLADRLSTDTQYF
TRBJ2-3,.,TRBV7-3,TRBD2,TGTGCCAGCAGCTTAGGACTAGCGGATACGCAGTATTTT,CASSLGLADTQYF
TRBJ2-3,.,TRBV25-1,TRBD2,TGTGCCAGCAGTAGAGCGGGAGAGGCAGATACGCAGTATTTT,CASSRAGEADTQYF
TRBJ2-7,.,TRBV5-4,TRBD2,TGTGCCAGCAGCGTACGACCGGGACTAGCGGGCTATGCCTACGAGCAGTACTTC,CASSVRPGLAGYAYEQYF
TRBJ2-7,.,TRBV11-2,.,TGTGCCAGCAGGAAGATACAGGGTTACGAGCAGTACTTC,CASRKIQGYEQYF
TRBJ2-1,.,TRBV4-3,.,TGCGCCAGCAGCCAAGAGTATCCGGCTAGTAGCATCTACAATGAGCAGTTCTTC,CASSQEYPASSIYNEQFF
TRBJ2-7,.,TRBV28,TRBD1,TGTGCCAGCAGTCGCCCCGTCGGGACAGGGGAATACGAGCAGTACTTC,CASSRPVGTGEYEQYF
TRBJ1-1,.,TRBV13,TRBD1,TGTGCCAGCAGCCCAAGGACAGGGACGGCGGAATTT,CASSPRTGTAEF
TRBJ2-2,.,TRBV5-1,TRBD1,TGCGCCAGCAGCTTGACAGGGGCGAACACCGGGGAGCTGTTTTTT,CASSLTGANTGELFF
TRBJ1-2,.,TRBV9,.,TGTGCCAGCAGCCGTGGGGGGGCCCACTATGGCTACACCTTC,CASSRGGAHYGYTF
TRBJ2-5,few,TRBV7-9,.,TGTGCCAGCAGCCCAGACCTCCTGTGGGAGACCCAGTACTTC,CASSPDLLWETQYF
TRBJ2-7,.,TRBV14,.,TGTGCCAGCAGCCAGTTTAGCGGCTACGAGCAGTACTTC,CASSQFSGYEQYF
TRBJ2-7,medium-sized,TRBV28,.,TGTGCCAGCCGGACGATTTCGGACACACCGGGGTCCTACGAGCAGTACTTC,CASRTISDTPGSYEQYF
TRBJ2-6,.,TRBV19,TRBD1,TGTGCCAGTAGGCCAGGGACAGGGTTCTCTGGGGCCAACGTCCTGACTTTC,CASRPGTGFSGANVLTF
TRBJ1-5,.,TRBV30,.,TGTGCCTGGAGTGTACTCGGAGGGAGAGGCAATCAGCCCCAGCATTTT,CAWSVLGGRGNQPQHF
TRBJ2-7,.,TRBV4-1,TRBD1,TGCGCCAGCAGCCAAGAAGGGACAGGGGTCTCCTACGAGCAGTACTTC,CASSQEGTGVSYEQYF
TRBJ1-4,.,TRBV5-4,.,TGTGCCAGCAGCTTGGGGAGGATAAGTGAAAAACTGTTTTTT,CASSLGRISEKLFF
TRBJ2-3,few,TRBV15,.,TGTGCCACCAGCAGGTCAGGGGACGTTGATACGCAGTATTTT,CATSRSGDVDTQYF
TRBJ1-1,.,TRBV27,.,TGTGCCAGCAGTTTCAGCAACATGAACACTGAAGCTTTCTTT,CASSFSNMNTEAFF
TRBJ2-1,.,TRBV2,.,TGTGCCACCACCCGGGAACCTGGCTACAATGAGCAGTTCTTC,CATTREPGYNEQFF
TRBJ2-2,.,TRBV10-3,.,TGTGCCACGACACGCGACACCGGGGAGCTGTTTTTT,CATTRDTGELFF
TRBJ2-6,.,TRBV19,TRBD2,TGTGCCAGTAGTAAACGGGAGGCCCTCTGGGCCAACGTCCTGACTTTC,CASSKREALWANVLTF
TRBJ2-6,.,TRBV4-2,TRBD1,TGTGCCAGCAGCCAAAGGACAGGGTTAGCTGGGGCCAACGTCCTGACTTTC,CASSQRTGLAGANVLTF
TRBJ1-2,.,TRBV19,.,TGTGCCAGTAGTAGCAGGAACTATGGCTACACCTTC,CASSSRNYGYTF
TRBJ2-1,.,TRBV6-5,.,TGTGCCAGCAGTAGTAGTCTAGCCGTCGAGCAGTTCTTC,CASSSSLAVEQFF
TRBJ2-2,.,TRBV7-2,.,TGTGCCAGCAGCCGGTATTACACCGGGGAGCTGTTTTTT,CASSRYYTGELFF
TRBJ2-2,few,TRBV6-5,TRBD2,TGTGCCAGCAGTTACGCGGGAGGGGGGACCGGGGAGCTGTTTTTT,CASSYAGGGTGELFF
TRBJ1-2,.,TRBV2,.,TGTGCCAGCAGTGAGGGGGGGAACTATGGCTACACCTTC,CASSEGGNYGYTF
TRBJ2-5,.,TRBV11-2,.,TGTGCCAGCAGCTTATTGGAGGGGCTCACTAGCATGGAGACCCAGTACTTC,CASSLLEGLTSMETQYF
TRBJ2-1,.,TRBV28,.,TGTGCCAGCAGTTTATTGGGGGAGGAAAATGAGCAGTTCTTC,CASSLLGEENEQFF
TRBJ2-7,.,TRBV5-1,.,TGCGCCTCATCCGGGACAACAACCTACGAGCAGTACTTC,CASSGTTTYEQYF
TRBJ2-5,.,TRBV11-1,.,TGTGCCAGCAGCTTAGAGGGCCCCGGTGGGACCCAGTACTTC,CASSLEGPGGTQYF
TRBJ2-5,.,TRBV28,.,TGTGCCAGCAGTTTTATCAGGGGCCTCCTTGGCCAAGAGACCCAGTACTTC,CASSFIRGLLGQETQYF
TRBJ1-5,.,TRBV19,.,TGTGCCAGTAGTGACCGATTTAGGGGTAGCAATCAGCCCCAGCATTTT,CASSDRFRGSNQPQHF
TRBJ2-7,.,TRBV5-1,.,TGCGCCAGCCCGGACCAGCGGTTGTTTGTGCAGTACTTC,CASPDQRLFVQYF
TRBJ1-3,.,TRBV25-1,.,TGTGCCAGCAGTTCACTGACCCCCGGCTCTGGAAACACCATATATTTT,CASSSLTPGSGNTIYF
TRBJ2-3,.,TRBV30,TRBD2,TGTGCCTGGAGCGGATGGCGGACTAGCGGGAGCCCAGATACGCAGTATTTT,CAWSGWRTSGSPDTQYF
TRBJ2-2,.,TRBV6-1,.,TGTGCCAGCACCTGGGGGACCGGGGAGCTGTTTTTT,CASTWGTGELFF